This T cell receptor (beta chain) was sequenced for a study of blood T cell repertoires in COVID-19. On the study more broadly: Material from acute and convalescent COVID-19 was sourced from the United States, Italy and Spain. Sources were T cells, B-cell-depleted T cells, or PBMCs; the material itself was cDNA or gDNA.

This clone was recorded only once. Authors' data handling: For nucleated cells, counts were estimated from reference gene primer amplification. Sequenced by immunoSEQ multiplex PCR; TCRdb stores in-frame clones only, minus some. The V and J calls and clone size come from that table; D and trimming were worked out from the DNA. The sample contains approximately 17,000 clones, roughly 87% of which appear only once. This sequence originates from a human donor in a cohort sampled during active COVID-19. Sample: peripheral blood.

CDR3 sequence (DNA): TGTGCCAGCAGCTTTACCACAGGGTCCACTGAAGCTTTCTTT. This gives the protein CASSFTTGSTEAFF. This sequence joins TRBV11-2 and TRBJ1-1, with D maybe TRBD1 (6 bases). The V gene's germline CDR1 is SGHAT and CDR2 FQNNGV. The CDR3 has 14 amino acids. V lost 3 bases to trimming and J lost 4 bases, with 12 bases between them.